One sample yielded the 32 T cell receptor beta chains listed below, sequenced in a study of blood T cell repertoires in COVID-19. Sequencing used immunoSEQ multiplex PCR; TCRdb keeps in-frame clones, though not all of them. The profile shows tens of thousands of clones, around 85% of them singletons. The material sequenced was peripheral blood. The receptors shown here come from an elderly man with active or convalescent COVID-19.

In this sample, this clone turned up a few times. The chain couples TRBV6-6 to TRBJ2-7; D call uncertain. CDR1 MNHNY and CDR2 SVGAGI come from the germline V gene (reference sequence). Trimming stripped 6 bases from V and 7 bases from J, with 19 bases between. The CDR3 runs 14 residues. CDR3 region: CASSQPPAVVEQYF. The CDR3 coding sequence is TGTGCCAGCAGCCAACCCCCGGCGGTTGTGGAGCAGTACTTC.

The chain uses TRBV2 and TRBJ1-1; D remains unclear. The germline V and J ends were trimmed by 10 bases and 5 bases, with 11 bases remaining between them. Germline CDR1 reads SNHLY; CDR2 reads FYNNEI. The CDR3 spans 11 residues. The DNA for the CDR3 is TGTGCCACCCGGAGGGAGACTGAAGCTTTCTTT. Amino acid sequence: CATRRETEAFF. The entire variable domain, with the rest obtained from reference TRBV2 and TRBJ1-1, is as follows: EPEVTQTPSHQVTQMGQEVILRCVPISNHLYFYWYRQILGQKVEFLVSFYNNEISEKSEIFDDQFSVERPDGSNFTLKIRSTKLEDSAMYFCATRRETEAFFGQGTRLTVV.

J is TRBJ2-1 and V is TRBV2; D possibly corresponds to TRBD2 (5 bases). The germline V and J ends were trimmed by 4 bases and 10 bases, with 8 bases remaining between them. The CDR3 is made up of 11 amino acids. Germline V gives CDR1 SNHLY, CDR2 FYNNEI. The DNA for the CDR3 is TGTGCCAGCAGTGGGCGGAGGGAGCAGTTCTTC. Translation: CASSGRREQFF.

The CDR3 here is CASSIPGTGGTEAFF. The CDR3 DNA reads TGTGCCAGTAGTATCCCGGGGACAGGGGGAACTGAAGCTTTCTTT. The rearrangement joins TRBV19 to TRBJ1-1; TRBD1 matches 11 bases. CDR3 length equals 15 residues. The germline gives CDR1 LNHDA, CDR2 SQIVND (reference sequence). V lost 3 bases, J lost 5 bases, and 5 bases stayed unmatched.

The chain employs TRBV24-1 and TRBJ1-2; tentatively, D is TRBD1 (6 bases). V was clipped by 4 bases and J by 6 bases, with 11 bases between them. The CDR3 loop spans 13 amino acids. Germline loops: CDR1 KGHDR, CDR2 SFDVKD. The DNA for the CDR3 is TGTGCCACCAGTGACCTCCAGGGGAATGGCTACACCTTC. Translation: CATSDLQGNGYTF.

The chain employs TRBV19 and TRBJ2-3; 9 bases match TRBD2. CDR3 length: 13 amino acids. Per germline, CDR1 LNHDA and CDR2 SQIVND (reference sequence). Trimming removed 6 bases from V and 6 bases from J; junction bases left unmatched: 4. In DNA form, the CDR3 reads TGTGCCAGTAGGCGGGGGGGTTGGGATACGCAGTATTTT. Translating gives CASRRGGWDTQYF.

The V gene is TRBV11-3, the J gene TRBJ2-7, with 9 bases lining up with TRBD2. The germline V gene encodes CDR1 SGHNT and CDR2 YENEEA. The trim removed 5 bases at V and 2 bases at J, leaving 7 bases unmatched. The CDR3 is 15 residues long. CDR3 region: CASSRGGGGAYEQYF. DNA of the CDR3: TGTGCCAGCAGCCGTGGAGGCGGGGGGGCCTACGAGCAGTACTTC.

V and J are TRBV7-2 and TRBJ2-5; D might be TRBD2 (7 bases). CDR3 length: 15 residues. With 4 bases removed from V and 5 bases from J, the gap between germline ends came to 17 bases. Looked up from germline, CDR1 is SGHTA and CDR2 is FQGNSA. The CDR3 reads CASSSPRGARETQYF. The CDR3 nucleotides read TGTGCCAGCAGCTCCCCTCGGGGGGCCAGGGAGACCCAGTACTTC. Full variable domain (rest looked up from reference TRBV7-2 and TRBJ2-5): GAGVSQSPSNKVTEKGKDVELRCDPISGHTALYWYRQSLGQGLEFLIYFQGNSAPDKSGLPSDRFSAERTGGSVSTLTIQRTQQEDSAVYLCASSSPRGARETQYFGPGTRLLVL.

The rearrangement uses TRBV24-1 and TRBJ2-3; possibly TRBD2 for D (6 bases). The CDR3 extends over 17 amino acids. Germline assignment: CDR1 KGHDR and CDR2 SFDVKD. V was trimmed by 8 bases and J by 4 bases, leaving 24 bases between them. The CDR3 nucleotides are TGTGCCACCACCATCCCGACCCGACTAGTAAGGGCAGATACGCAGTATTTT. It encodes CATTIPTRLVRADTQYF.

The chain joins TRBV6-2 or TRBV6-3 to TRBJ1-2; unclear D gene. V lost 2 bases to trimming and J lost 6 bases, with 10 bases between them. The CDR3 consists of 13 residues. CDR1 and CDR2 (germline): MNHEY, SVGEGT. CDR3 sequence reads: CASSYGFGDGYTF. The CDR3 DNA sequence: TGTGCCAGCAGTTACGGGTTCGGGGATGGCTACACCTTC.

This rearrangement joins TRBV7-8 to TRBJ2-3; 7 bases map to TRBD1. Germline CDR1 is SGHVS and CDR2 is FQNEAQ. This CDR3 comprises 15 residues. V lost 5 bases to trimming and J lost 3 bases; unmatched junction nucleotides: 8. The CDR3 DNA sequence: TGTGCCAGCAGCGACAGGGTTGCTTTTACAGATACGCAGTATTTT. It encodes CASSDRVAFTDTQYF.

For this clone: Relative to the germline gene, one junction end is altered; a read error may explain this. The rearrangement uses TRBV6-1 and TRBJ1-4; D remains unclear. Germline V gene sequence: CDR1 MNHNS, CDR2 SASEGT. The length of the CDR3 is 11 residues. This chain's CDR3 is CASSEVHRCYF. CDR3 in DNA: TGTGCCAGCAGTGAAGTCCACCGCTGCTATTTT.

The count of this clone is one. J is TRBJ2-7 and V is TRBV3-1 (or the pseudogene TRBV3-2); D may be TRBD1 (5 bases). Germline CDR1 reads LGHDT; CDR2 reads YNNKEL (reference sequence). This CDR3 region has 15 residues. V was trimmed by 0 bases and J by 6 bases, leaving 15 bases between them. The CDR3 spells CASSQDFRVFGEQYF. The DNA of the CDR3 is TGTGCCAGCAGCCAAGATTTCAGGGTATTTGGCGAGCAGTACTTC.

V and J are TRBV5-1 and TRBJ1-5; D not certain. This CDR3 has 15 amino acids. V lost 4 bases and J lost 4, with 15 bases in between. From germline, CDR1 is SGHRS and CDR2 YFSETQ. CDR3 sequence: CASSPLPTGNQPQHF. The CDR3 region has the DNA TGCGCCAGCAGCCCACTCCCGACGGGAAATCAGCCCCAGCATTTT.

J is TRBJ2-1 and V is TRBV18, with D perhaps TRBD2 (5 bases). The ends were cut back, 6 bases at V and 5 bases at J, with 23 bases in the middle. Germline V gene lookup returns CDR1 KGHSH and CDR2 LQKENI. The CDR3 covers 17 residues. For the CDR3, the DNA is TGTGCCAGCTCCACCCTCGGGGAAGGGCCTCTGGACAATGAGCAGTTCTTC. This codes for CASSTLGEGPLDNEQFF.

The CDR3 DNA follows: TGTGCCAGCACCAGGACAGGGGACCGTAATGAAAAACTGTTTTTT. It translates to CASTRTGDRNEKLFF. The chain recombines TRBV2 with TRBJ1-4; 9 positions agree with TRBD1. Germline values: CDR1 SNHLY, CDR2 FYNNEI. The CDR3 is made up of 15 amino acids. Germline trimming cut 7 bases from V and 4 bases from J; bases unmatched to any gene: 7.

The chain uses TRBV27 and TRBJ2-2; D may be TRBD1 (6 bases). Looked up from germline, CDR1 is MNHEY and CDR2 is SMNVEV (reference sequence). The CDR3 extends over 17 amino acids. Trimming took 4 bases from V and 0 from J, leaving 15 bases between them. In DNA, the CDR3 is TGTGCCAGCAGTTCCTCTCCCAGGACAGCGAACACCGGGGAGCTGTTTTTT. This codes for CASSSSPRTANTGELFF.

The chain has TRBV5-1 and TRBJ2-3, with D possibly being TRBD1 (6 bases). The CDR3 runs to 15 residues. Germline-derived CDR1 and CDR2 are SGHRS and YFSETQ. Between the trimmed V and J ends, which lost 0 bases and 6 bases, there was a span of 14 bases. CDR3 sequence reads: CASSLAGQKYDTQYF. CDR3 DNA: TGCGCCAGCAGCTTGGCCGGACAGAAATATGATACGCAGTATTTT.

This clone was found a few times. V is TRBV6-1 and J is TRBJ1-5; 8 bases line up with TRBD1. This CDR3 region has 18 residues. With V trimmed by 1 base and J by 9 bases, 17 bases remained unmatched. In germline, CDR1 is MNHNS, CDR2 SASEGT. CDR3 sequence reads: CASSEGGGTGARTGPQHF. The CDR3 nucleotides are TGTGCCAGCAGTGAAGGGGGGGGGACAGGCGCCCGTACGGGGCCCCAGCATTTT.

V gene TRBV6-2 or TRBV6-3 combines with J gene TRBJ1-1, with unresolved D. The germline V and J ends were trimmed by 2 bases and 3 bases, with 19 bases remaining between them. From germline, CDR1 is MNHEY and CDR2 SVGEGT. The CDR3 runs to 17 residues. CDR3 DNA: TGTGCCAGCAGTTACCCCAGGTTGACAAGGAGGGACACTGAAGCTTTCTTT. This translates into CASSYPRLTRRDTEAFF.

This chain joins TRBV9 and TRBJ2-2; TRBD2 matches 10 bases. After removal of 2 bases from V and 5 bases from J, the junction contained 0 bases not matched to a gene. The CDR3 totals 14 residues. CDR1 and CDR2 (germline): SGDLS, YYNGEE. DNA of the CDR3: TGTGCCAGCAGCGTGGGACTAGCGACCGGGGAGCTGTTTTTT. Translation: CASSVGLATGELFF.

The chain couples TRBV9 to TRBJ1-6; 8 bases fit TRBD1. Germline V lookup: CDR1 SGDLS, CDR2 YYNGEE. The V gene end was trimmed by 4 bases and the J gene end by 15 bases; junction bases not matched to a gene: 15. The CDR3 extends over 15 amino acids. CDR3 sequence (DNA): TGTGCCAGCAGCCCCCGGCTGGGACAGGCCTCTGTCCTCCACTTT. Protein product: CASSPRLGQASVLHF. Complete variable domain (other parts from reference TRBV9 and TRBJ1-6): DSGVTQTPKHLITATGQRVTLRCSPRSGDLSVYWYQQSLDQGLQFLIQYYNGEERAKGNILERFSAQQFPDLHSELNLSSLELGDSALYFCASSPRLGQASVLHFGNGTRLTVT.

V gene TRBV12-3 or TRBV12-4 combines with J gene TRBJ1-1; D unclear. The CDR3 sequence is 13 residues long. The V end lost 3 bases, the J end lost 1 base, and 6 bases lay between the germline ends. The CDR3 nucleotides read TGTGCCAGCAGTTTTACAGAGAACACTGAAGCTTTCTTT. Protein: CASSFTENTEAFF.

The chain carries TRBV5-1 and TRBJ1-3; TRBD1 is a possible D gene (5 bases). V was clipped by 4 bases and J by 0 bases, with 11 bases between them. This CDR3 is built from 15 residues. Germline V CDR1 and CDR2: SGHRS, YFSETQ. CDR3 in amino acids: CASSVGVNSGNTIYF. CDR3 DNA sequence: TGCGCCAGCAGCGTAGGGGTCAACTCTGGAAACACCATATATTTT.

The chain uses TRBV27 and TRBJ1-3; 9 bases align to TRBD1. Looked up from germline, CDR1 is MNHEY and CDR2 is SMNVEV (reference sequence). The CDR3 is 14 residues long. Losses at the gene ends were 6 bases for V and 6 bases for J; bases not matched to a gene: 6. CDR3 DNA: TGTGCCAGCAGCCGGGACAGGGACCAAAACACCATATATTTT. Translated, it gives CASSRDRDQNTIYF.

The genes are TRBV19 and TRBJ2-7, with D unclear. CDR1 and CDR2 (germline): LNHDA, SQIVND (reference sequence). Trimming took off 2 bases at V and 0 bases at J, with 8 bases between the two ends. The CDR3 contains 14 residues. The CDR3 loop reads CASSIQESSYEQYF. The CDR3, as DNA: TGTGCCAGTAGTATACAGGAATCCTCCTACGAGCAGTACTTC.

The V call is TRBV10-3, the J call TRBJ1-6, with 9 bases aligning to TRBD1. Germline V gene lookup returns CDR1 ENHRY and CDR2 SYGVKD. V gave up 3 bases and J gave up 14 bases; unmatched junction bases: 8. This CDR3 spans 14 amino acids. DNA for the CDR3: TGTGCCATCAGTGAAGGGGACAGGGTCAGGACCCTCCACTTT. Translated, it gives CAISEGDRVRTLHF.

This clone has just one count. This rearrangement joins TRBV9 to TRBJ2-2; TRBD2 matches 8 bases. Germline CDR1 and CDR2: SGDLS and YYNGEE. This CDR3 is built from 21 residues. The junction had 20 bases not matched to a gene; V was cut back by 3 bases and J by 1 base. The CDR3 region is CASSGYGRGLAGTVNTGELFF. The CDR3 bases are TGTGCCAGCAGCGGGTACGGGAGGGGGTTAGCGGGCACCGTGAACACCGGGGAGCTGTTTTTT.

The V and J genes are TRBV5-1 and TRBJ2-7, with 7 bases aligning to TRBD1. CDR3 length: 15 residues. V gave up 4 bases and J gave up 2 bases; unmatched junction bases: 9. Germline lookup yields CDR1 SGHRS and CDR2 YFSETQ. CDR3 sequence: CASSQGDSRAYEQYF. DNA for the CDR3: TGCGCCAGCAGCCAAGGGGACAGCAGAGCCTACGAGCAGTACTTC.

The chain has TRBV4-3 and TRBJ1-6; D is unclear. V was trimmed by 1 base and J by 4 bases, leaving 20 bases between them. This CDR3 region has 19 residues. Per germline, CDR1 LGHNA and CDR2 YSLEER. The CDR3 region is CASSQVLSTEGFYNSPLHF. CDR3 sequence (DNA): TGCGCCAGCAGCCAAGTTTTGTCGACCGAGGGATTTTATAATTCACCCCTCCACTTT.

The gene calls are TRBV5-6 and TRBJ2-3, with a tentative D call TRBD2 (7 bases). V lost 4 bases and J lost 6, with 15 bases in between. There are 14 residues in the CDR3. Germline CDR1 reads SGHDT; CDR2 reads YYEEEE. CDR3 coding DNA: TGTGCCAGCAGCCGGGGGGCTGTTGCTGATACGCAGTATTTT. This sequence encodes CASSRGAVADTQYF.

The chain links TRBV6-6 to TRBJ2-5; D gene uncertain. CDR3 length: 12 amino acids. V lost 0 bases and J 5 bases, leaving 4 bases between the germline ends. Germline V lookup: CDR1 MNHNY, CDR2 SVGAGI (reference sequence). CDR3 coding DNA: TGTGCCAGCAGTTACTCCGGTGAGACCCAGTACTTC. Protein: CASSYSGETQYF.